One sample yielded the 14 T cell receptor beta chains listed below, sequenced in a study of control samples from healthy donors and cancer patients. This table comes from immunoSEQ multiplex PCR, and its TCRdb copy is limited to in-frame clones, with some not included. Found here are approximately 90,000 clones, roughly 80% of them singletons; the top ten hold roughly 19%. Sequences were obtained from blood. The receptor set was obtained from a young man in good health.

The V gene is TRBV10-3, the J gene TRBJ2-7; D might be TRBD1 or TRBD2, each matching 5 bases. In germline, CDR1 is ENHRY, CDR2 SYGVKD. The V gene lost 8 bases and the J gene lost 1 base, with 9 bases spanning the gap. CDR3 size: 12 residues. In nucleotides, the CDR3 is TGTGCCATCCGGGACCGGTCCTACGAGCAGTACTTC. Translating gives CAIRDRSYEQYF.

CDR3 sequence: CASSALNTGELFF. The DNA for the CDR3 is TGTGCCAGCAGTGCCCTGAACACCGGGGAGCTGTTTTTT. The gene calls are TRBV27 and TRBJ2-2, with D unresolved. There are 13 residues in the CDR3. The germline V and J ends were trimmed by 5 bases and 1 base, with 5 bases remaining between them. Germline loops: CDR1 MNHEY, CDR2 SMNVEV (reference sequence).

The V and J genes are TRBV2 and TRBJ2-3; 8 nucleotides align to TRBD2. The CDR3 covers 14 residues. V was pared by 4 bases and J by 3 bases, with 3 bases of the junction left unmatched. The germline CDR1 and CDR2 sequences are SNHLY and FYNNEI. As DNA, the CDR3 is TGTGCCAGCAGTGGACTAGCGATAACAGATACGCAGTATTTT. Translation: CASSGLAITDTQYF.

The chain has TRBV5-1 and TRBJ2-2; 8 bases agree with TRBD2. The CDR3 extends over 15 amino acids. V shed 5 bases and J 7 bases; nucleotides not matched to a gene: 10. CDR1 SGHRS and CDR2 YFSETQ come from the germline V gene. The CDR3 region is CASRPSGGRGGELFF. The CDR3 DNA reads as TGCGCCAGCAGGCCCAGCGGGGGTCGAGGCGGGGAGCTGTTTTTT.

This clone has a single count. The chain joins TRBV5-4 to TRBJ2-3, with D hard to call. The CDR3 loop spans 12 amino acids. Per the germline V gene, CDR1 is SGHNT and CDR2 is YYREEE (reference sequence). Trimming removed 0 bases at V and 10 bases at J, with 9 bases between. CDR3 sequence: CASSLEQNSQYF. In DNA, the CDR3 is TGTGCCAGCAGCTTGGAACAAAATTCGCAGTATTTT.

This clone was observed a single time. The CDR3 protein is CASSIHGTGELFF. CDR3 DNA: TGTGCCAGTAGTATTCACGGCACCGGGGAGCTGTTTTTT. This rearrangement joins TRBV19 to TRBJ2-2; D gene ambiguous. V was pared by 3 bases and J by 4 bases, with 6 bases between. Germline-derived CDR1 and CDR2 are LNHDA and SQIVND (reference sequence). The CDR3 contains 13 residues. Based on the CDR3 plus reference TRBV19 and TRBJ2-2, the full variable domain is DGGITQSPKYLFRKEGQNVTLSCEQNLNHDAMYWYRQDPGQGLRLIYYSQIVNDFQKGDIAEGYSVSREKKESFPLTVTSAQKNPTAFYLCASSIHGTGELFFGEGSRLTVL.

CDR3: CASRLSLAGGVGIQYF. The CDR3 nucleotides read TGTGCCAGCAGGCTCTCGTTAGCGGGGGGGGTTGGCATTCAGTACTTC. This chain connects TRBV3-1 (or the pseudogene TRBV3-2) to TRBJ2-4, with 11 nucleotides matching TRBD2. There are 16 residues in the CDR3. Per the germline V gene, CDR1 is LGHDT and CDR2 is YNNKEL (reference sequence). Unmatched junction bases numbered 13, after V lost 6 bases and J lost 9 bases.

This rearrangement joins TRBV5-6 to TRBJ2-7; 11 bases fit TRBD2. Germline V CDR1 and CDR2: SGHDT, YYEEEE. V shed 5 bases and J 0 bases; nucleotides not matched to a gene: 10. CDR3 length: 17 residues. The CDR3 here is CASSFTSGGSYSYEQYF. The CDR3, as DNA: TGTGCCAGCAGTTTCACTAGCGGGGGTTCATACTCCTACGAGCAGTACTTC.

This chain joins TRBV10-3 and TRBJ2-1; no reliable D call. V was trimmed by 3 bases and J by 9 bases, leaving 9 bases between them. Germline V lookup: CDR1 ENHRY, CDR2 SYGVKD. This CDR3 has 12 amino acids. The DNA of the CDR3 is TGTGCCATCAGTGATCAGGTCGGTGAGCAGTTCTTC. It yields the protein CAISDQVGEQFF.

The chain links TRBV6-5 to TRBJ2-1; 7 positions agree with TRBD2. This CDR3 is 15 amino acids long. V gave up 6 bases and J gave up 9 bases; unmatched junction bases: 14. Germline V lookup: CDR1 MNHEY, CDR2 SVGAGI. The CDR3 is CASRVSGANQAEQFF. In DNA form, the CDR3 reads TGTGCCAGCAGAGTAAGCGGGGCCAATCAGGCTGAGCAGTTCTTC.

V gene TRBV9 combines with J gene TRBJ1-5; no clear D gene. Germline CDR1 SGDLS, CDR2 YYNGEE. Trimming left V 0 bases short and J 2 bases short, with 9 bases between. The CDR3 totals 15 residues. Here the CDR3 DNA reads TGTGCCAGCAGCGTAGGGGAGGGTCGCAATCAGCCCCAGCATTTT. Its translation: CASSVGEGRNQPQHF. Complete variable domain (other parts from reference TRBV9 and TRBJ1-5): DSGVTQTPKHLITATGQRVTLRCSPRSGDLSVYWYQQSLDQGLQFLIQYYNGEERAKGNILERFSAQQFPDLHSELNLSSLELGDSALYFCASSVGEGRNQPQHFGDGTRLSIL.

This sequence joins TRBV10-3 and TRBJ2-1, with 9 bases fitting TRBD1. The CDR3 sequence is 15 residues long. Germline trimming cut 4 bases from V and 2 bases from J; bases unmatched to any gene: 3. The germline V gene has CDR1 ENHRY and CDR2 SYGVKD. The CDR3 sequence: CAISGRDRAYNEQFF. CDR3 in DNA: TGTGCCATCAGTGGCCGGGACAGGGCCTACAATGAGCAGTTCTTC.

This chain joins TRBV6-5 and TRBJ1-3; D remains unclear. Deletions cut 8 bases from V and 0 bases from J, with 14 bases between. Germline-derived CDR1 and CDR2 are MNHEY and SVGAGI. This CDR3 is 15 amino acids long. The CDR3 DNA follows: TGTGCCAGCCGATTTGACCGAAACTCTGGAAACACCATATATTTT. Its translation: CASRFDRNSGNTIYF.

This clone is medium-sized by share. This chain links TRBV6-6 with TRBJ2-2; D ambiguous. CDR1 MNHNY and CDR2 SVGAGI come from the germline V gene (reference sequence). This CDR3 contains 14 residues. Trimming took off 2 bases at V and 7 bases at J, with 11 bases between the two ends. The CDR3 DNA follows: TGTGCCAGCAGTTACCAAGGATTCCGCGGGGAGCTGTTTTTT. It yields the protein CASSYQGFRGELFF.